The rows below give T cell receptor beta chains drawn from one sample of a study of cytomegalovirus exposure and HLA in healthy donors. Sequenced by immunoSEQ multiplex PCR; TCRdb stores in-frame clones only, minus some. The sample has more than 95,000 clones, about 9.4% seen once; the top ten hold under 6%. The specimen was PBMCs. The source is a man aged 35-49 years in good health and CMV-seropositive. Both conserved end residues are part of each CDR3. The order of the fields is clone size, V gene, J gene, D gene, CDR3 DNA, CDR3 protein. The D gene is left open where the match is weak. Not all rows give a size; the values are once, few, many and, for expanded clones, a class.

few,TRBV9,TRBJ2-3,NA,TGTGCCAGCAGCGTAGGGGAGTCAACTGGTCCAGATACGCAGTATTTT,CASSVGESTGPDTQYF
NA,TRBV19,TRBJ2-5,TRBD2,TGTGCCAGTAATGCCCTAGCGGGAGGAGAGACCCAGTACTTC,CASNALAGGETQYF
few,TRBV19,TRBJ2-2,TRBD2,TGTGCCAGTAGTGTCGGCTGGGGGACTAGCGTTAACACCGGGGAGCTGTTTTTT,CASSVGWGTSVNTGELFF
NA,TRBV28,TRBJ2-7,NA,TGTGCCAGCAGTTCCACAGGGCTCATGACCTACGAGCAGTACTTC,CASSSTGLMTYEQYF
few,TRBV7-9,TRBJ2-7,TRBD2,TGTGCCAGCAGCTCAGGAGCGGGATCAGACGAGCAGTACTTC,CASSSGAGSDEQYF
few,TRBV19,TRBJ2-2,TRBD2,TGTGCCAGTAGTAATGGTCCGGGACTAGCGGTTGGGGAGCTGTTTTTT,CASSNGPGLAVGELFF
few,TRBV4-1,TRBJ2-1,TRBD2,TGCGCCAGCAGCCTTACAAGCGGGAGGGCTTACAATGAGCAGTTCTTC,CASSLTSGRAYNEQFF
few,TRBV4-2,TRBJ1-2,NA,TGTGCCAGCAGCCAAGATCTTTCGGGGTTGCCGGATGGCTACACCTTC,CASSQDLSGLPDGYTF
few,TRBV6-1,TRBJ2-7,TRBD2,TGTGCCAGCAGTGAACTAGCGGGGACCTCCTACGAGCAGTACTTC,CASSELAGTSYEQYF
NA,TRBV7-9,TRBJ2-2,TRBD2,TGTGCCAGCAGCACAGTAGCGGGAGCGAACACCGGGGAGCTGTTTTTT,CASSTVAGANTGELFF
few,TRBV7-2,TRBJ1-2,NA,TGTGCCAGCAGCTTAGAACTTTTGCGGAGTAACTATGGCTACACCTTC,CASSLELLRSNYGYTF
NA,TRBV2,TRBJ1-1,NA,TGTGCCAGCAGTCCTGATAGGGGGAAAGCTTTCTTT,CASSPDRGKAFF
NA,TRBV27,TRBJ2-3,TRBD2,TGTGCCAGCAGTTCATCCCCCGGGACTAGTGTCACAGATACGCAGTATTTT,CASSSSPGTSVTDTQYF
few,TRBV2,TRBJ2-5,NA,TGTGCCAGCAGGTCCACAGGGTTGAAGACCCAGTACTTC,CASRSTGLKTQYF
NA,TRBV10-3,TRBJ2-6,NA,TGTGCCATCCCAAGGGGCTCTGGGGCCAACGTCCTGACTTTC,CAIPRGSGANVLTF
few,TRBV19,TRBJ1-5,NA,TGTGCCAGTAGTTCCGAACTGGGGGCTCGTCAGCCCCAGCATTTT,CASSSELGARQPQHF
few,TRBV2,TRBJ2-1,TRBD2,TGTGCCAGCAGTTACCTTAAGGGACTAGCGAACAGTTACAATGAGCAGTTCTTC,CASSYLKGLANSYNEQFF